These 17 T cell receptor beta chains were sequenced from one sample in a study of cytomegalovirus exposure and HLA in healthy donors. The PCR had 60 Vbeta and 13 Jbeta primers. Measured with immunoSEQ multiplex PCR; TCRdb has only the in-frame clones, and not every one. There are about 170,000 clones in the sample; 82% occur only once, and over 0.85% lies in the top ten. Sequences were obtained from PBMCs. Receptor source: a girl between 2 and 10 years old in good health and CMV-seropositive.

The rearrangement uses TRBV6-6 and TRBJ2-7; TRBD2 agrees at 10 bases. This CDR3 is 16 amino acids long. Trimming at V came to 3 bases and at J to 6 bases, leaving 11 bases not matched to a gene. CDR1 is MNHNY, CDR2 SVGAGI, per germline (reference sequence). CDR3 region: CASSYRQAGGPSEQYF. The CDR3 DNA follows: TGTGCCAGCAGTTATCGACAAGCGGGAGGGCCGTCCGAGCAGTACTTC.

The DNA for the CDR3 is TGTGCCATCACTAGCGGGGTCTCGAACACCGGGGAGCTGTTTTTT. Its translation: CAITSGVSNTGELFF. The rearrangement uses TRBV10-3 and TRBJ2-2, with 9 bases aligning to TRBD2. V dropped 7 bases and J dropped 0; count of bases not matched to a gene: 3. CDR1 ENHRY and CDR2 SYGVKD come from the germline V gene. The CDR3 is made up of 15 amino acids.

J is TRBJ1-5 and V is TRBV10-3; 7 bases are a match to TRBD1. The CDR3 is 14 residues long. The V and J ends lost 4 bases and 4 bases, in that order; junction bases with no gene match: 4. Germline V gene sequence: CDR1 ENHRY, CDR2 SYGVKD. CDR3 nucleotides: TGTGCCATCAGTGCAGGGGGAAAGAATCAGCCCCAGCATTTT. As protein: CAISAGGKNQPQHF.

The chain joins TRBV5-1 to TRBJ2-5, with 7 bases that match TRBD2. From germline, CDR1 is SGHRS and CDR2 YFSETQ. The CDR3 extends over 16 amino acids. V trimming: 3 bases; J trimming: 3 bases; junction bases outside the gene matches: 11. CDR3 loop: CASSSSSGRAKETQYF. The DNA for the CDR3 is TGCGCCAGCAGCTCCTCTAGTGGGAGGGCAAAAGAGACCCAGTACTTC.

CDR3 DNA sequence: TGTGCCAGCAGTGAGGGAGGCAGGGGGCGGTTCTATGGCTACACCTTC. It specifies CASSEGGRGRFYGYTF. The rearrangement links TRBV6-1 to TRBJ1-2; 8 bases are shared with TRBD1. The CDR3 is 16 residues long. The V gene end was trimmed by 3 bases and the J gene end by 4 bases; junction bases not matched to a gene: 10. Per germline, CDR1 MNHNS and CDR2 SASEGT.

This chain connects TRBV6-1 to TRBJ1-2; 7 bases map to TRBD1. V lost 1 base to trimming and J lost 8 bases; unmatched junction nucleotides: 4. From germline, CDR1 is MNHNS and CDR2 SASEGT. This CDR3 is built from 13 residues. This CDR3 reads CASSEGTGMGYTF. CDR3 bases: TGTGCCAGCAGTGAAGGGACAGGTATGGGCTACACCTTC.

The chain uses TRBV28 and TRBJ2-5; 7 bases are shared with TRBD1. Matching the DNA end better, TRBJ2-7 makes the J call doubtful. The germline CDR1 and CDR2 sequences are MDHEN and SYDVKM. The CDR3 spans 14 residues. CDR3 in amino acids: CASNDRAGSYEQYF. CDR3 bases: TGTGCCAGCAACGACAGGGCGGGCTCCTACGAGCAGTACTTC.

CDR3 sequence reads: CASSRDYEQYF. The CDR3 DNA sequence: TGTGCCAGCAGCCGGGACTACGAGCAGTACTTC. The chain combines TRBV7-9 with TRBJ2-7; the D gene is possibly TRBD2 (5 bases). The CDR3 is 11 amino acids. Germline CDR1 is SEHNR and CDR2 is FQNEAQ (reference sequence). V was clipped by 5 bases and J by 3 bases, with 5 bases between them.

The chain recombines TRBV5-1 with TRBJ2-5; 7 nucleotides agree with TRBD1. CDR1 and CDR2 (germline): SGHRS, YFSETQ. J lost 2 bases, V lost 2 bases, and 6 bases had no gene match. The length of the CDR3 is 15 residues. Here the CDR3 reads CASSFGRGRQETQYF. The CDR3, as DNA: TGCGCCAGCAGCTTTGGAAGGGGGCGGCAAGAGACCCAGTACTTC.

The V and J genes are TRBV7-3 and TRBJ1-1, with D uncertain. Per germline, CDR1 SGHTA and CDR2 FQGTGA. V shed 5 bases and J shed 3 bases, with 10 bases lying between them. The CDR3 extends over 13 amino acids. The CDR3 DNA sequence: TGTGCCAGCAGCCCCCACCGGGACACTGAAGCTTTCTTT. This sequence encodes CASSPHRDTEAFF. Complete variable domain (other parts from reference TRBV7-3 and TRBJ1-1): GAGVSQTPSNKVTEKGKYVELRCDPISGHTALYWYRQSLGQGPEFLIYFQGTGAADDSGLPNDRFFAVRPEGSVSTLKIQRTERGDSAVYLCASSPHRDTEAFFGQGTRLTVV.

This chain joins TRBV4-1 and TRBJ2-7, with 7 bases matching TRBD1. The junction had 7 bases not matched to a gene; V was cut back by 2 bases and J by 3 bases. Germline V lookup: CDR1 MGHRA, CDR2 YSYEKL. The CDR3 runs 15 residues. CDR3 nucleotides: TGCGCCAGCAGCCAAATCACAGGGGTTTACTACGAGCAGTACTTC. As protein: CASSQITGVYYEQYF.

The V call is TRBV29-1, the J call TRBJ2-7, with D possibly matching TRBD2 (6 bases). V was shortened by 2 bases and J by 2 bases, with 13 bases between the two germline ends. The CDR3 length is 14 residues. CDR1 is SQVTM and CDR2 is ANQGSEA in the germline V gene. The DNA for the CDR3 is TGCAGCGTTGAACTTCGCGGGGAAGCCTACGAGCAGTACTTC. Amino acid sequence: CSVELRGEAYEQYF.

The V gene is TRBV10-3, the J gene TRBJ2-7; perhaps TRBD1 as D (5 bases). CDR1 and CDR2 from the germline V gene are ENHRY and SYGVKD. V lost 3 bases and J lost 2, with 11 bases in between. The CDR3 contains 14 residues. The CDR3 DNA reads TGTGCCATCAGTGACTTCGACAGCACCTACGAGCAGTACTTC. Translating gives CAISDFDSTYEQYF.

This chain uses TRBV9 with TRBJ1-5; no reliable D call. V was cut by 0 bases and J by 3 bases, with 10 bases left in between. The CDR3 spans 15 residues. In germline, CDR1 is SGDLS, CDR2 YYNGEE. CDR3 sequence (DNA): TGTGCCAGCAGCGTAGACGGCGGACTCAATCAGCCCCAGCATTTT. Amino acid sequence: CASSVDGGLNQPQHF. The variable domain in full, with the rest retrieved from reference TRBV9 and TRBJ1-5, is DSGVTQTPKHLITATGQRVTLRCSPRSGDLSVYWYQQSLDQGLQFLIQYYNGEERAKGNILERFSAQQFPDLHSELNLSSLELGDSALYFCASSVDGGLNQPQHFGDGTRLSIL.

The chain carries TRBV9 and TRBJ2-1, with 7 nucleotides matching TRBD1. CDR3 length: 15 residues. Germline V gives CDR1 SGDLS, CDR2 YYNGEE. Unmatched junction bases numbered 2, after V lost 2 bases and J lost 0 bases. The DNA of the CDR3 is TGTGCCAGCAGCGTGGGACAGCGCTCCTACAATGAGCAGTTCTTC. Residues: CASSVGQRSYNEQFF. Using reference TRBV9 and TRBJ2-1 for the parts outside the CDR3, the full variable domain is DSGVTQTPKHLITATGQRVTLRCSPRSGDLSVYWYQQSLDQGLQFLIQYYNGEERAKGNILERFSAQQFPDLHSELNLSSLELGDSALYFCASSVGQRSYNEQFFGPGTRLTVL.

This clone was found a few times. J is TRBJ1-5 and V is TRBV19; D gene uncertain. Per germline, CDR1 LNHDA and CDR2 SQIVND (reference sequence). Trimming took off 1 base at V and 7 bases at J, with 8 bases between the two ends. The CDR3 is 13 amino acids. This CDR3 is CASSIGAEQPQHF. The DNA of the CDR3 is TGTGCCAGTAGTATAGGTGCGGAACAGCCCCAGCATTTT.

The rearrangement links TRBV28 to TRBJ2-1, with TRBD2 matching 9 bases. The CDR3 extends over 16 amino acids. The germline CDR1 and CDR2 sequences are MDHEN and SYDVKM. Trimming cost V 1 base and J 6 bases; bases outside gene matches: 7. The CDR3 bases are TGTGCCAGCAGTTTATATGGCGGGAGGGCTCCCAATGAGCAGTTCTTC. Translation gives CASSLYGGRAPNEQFF.